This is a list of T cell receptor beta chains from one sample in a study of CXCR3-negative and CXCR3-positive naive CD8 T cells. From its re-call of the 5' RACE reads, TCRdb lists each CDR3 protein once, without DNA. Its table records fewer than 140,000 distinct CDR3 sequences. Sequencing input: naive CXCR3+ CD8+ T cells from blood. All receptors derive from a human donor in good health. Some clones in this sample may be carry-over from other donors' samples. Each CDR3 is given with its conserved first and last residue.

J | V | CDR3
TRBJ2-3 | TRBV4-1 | CASSQDRLDTQYF
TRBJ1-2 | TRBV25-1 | CASSAPQGVYGYTF
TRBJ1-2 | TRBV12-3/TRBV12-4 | CASSPSVSDGEGYTF
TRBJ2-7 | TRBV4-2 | CASSQERTSYEQYF
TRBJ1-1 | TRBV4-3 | CASSQASGDTEAFF
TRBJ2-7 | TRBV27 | CASSLIGSAYEQYF
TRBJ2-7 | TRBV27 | CASSYDRGFIEQYF
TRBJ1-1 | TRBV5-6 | CASSLVEQYTEAFF
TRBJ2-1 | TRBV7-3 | CASSPSGGANEQFF
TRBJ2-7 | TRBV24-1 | CATSESPSGGLSYEQYF
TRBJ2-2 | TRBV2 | CASRDPGDGELFF
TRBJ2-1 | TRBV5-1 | CASSLFRDMPYNEQFF
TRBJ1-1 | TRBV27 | CASSLGGAGWTEAFF
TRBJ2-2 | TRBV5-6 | CASSEIGGYAGELFF
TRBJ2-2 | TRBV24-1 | CATSEVGTENTGELFF
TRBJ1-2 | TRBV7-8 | CASSLERQGRDFALNYGYTF
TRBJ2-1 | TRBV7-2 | CASSPGLAGNNEQFF
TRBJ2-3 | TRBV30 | CAWSLSPTSGGAYGTDTQYF
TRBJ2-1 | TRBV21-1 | CASSRRPPWTSGYNEQFF
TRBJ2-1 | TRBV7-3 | CASSLAGVGTVYNEQFF
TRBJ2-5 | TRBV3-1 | CASSQQETQYF
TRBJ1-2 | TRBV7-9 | CASRPGHPNYGYTF
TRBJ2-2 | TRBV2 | CATLGQGITGELFF
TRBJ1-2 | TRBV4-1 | CASSQVSVGYGYTF
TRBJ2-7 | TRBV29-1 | CSVEARGATYEQYF
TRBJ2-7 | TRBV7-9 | CTSSPPSSYEQYF
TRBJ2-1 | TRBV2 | CASSPTSGRAYNEQFF
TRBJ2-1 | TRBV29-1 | CSVEGGVAGSYNEQFF
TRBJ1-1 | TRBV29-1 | CSVDIGATEAFF
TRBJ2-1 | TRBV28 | CASSLNSAYNEQFF
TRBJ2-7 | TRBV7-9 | CASSYPEREGRSEQYF
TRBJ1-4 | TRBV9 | CASSTRSGDEKLFF
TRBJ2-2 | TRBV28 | CASSLTVGGPTGELFF
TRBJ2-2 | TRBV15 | CATSSGLAGFTGELFF
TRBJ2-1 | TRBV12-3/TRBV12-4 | CASSLARGMVEQFF
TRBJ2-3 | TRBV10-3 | CAHHGGGPTDTQYF
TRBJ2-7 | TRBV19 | CASSPGEGTYEQYF
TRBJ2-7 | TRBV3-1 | CASSQEVPPGLYEQYF
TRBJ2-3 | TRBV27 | CASSSMDRGNTDTQYF
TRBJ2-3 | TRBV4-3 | CASSQVEQGDSTDTQYF
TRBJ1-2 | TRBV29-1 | CSVATGYGFRGYTF
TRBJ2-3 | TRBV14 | CASSQDGLAGISTDTQYF
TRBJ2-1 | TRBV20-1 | CSARDPGLSYNEQFF
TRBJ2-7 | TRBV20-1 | CSARDLSTSSYEQYF
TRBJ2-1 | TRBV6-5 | CASSPTSGRAGEQFF
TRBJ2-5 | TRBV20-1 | CSSGTGGDLGTQYF
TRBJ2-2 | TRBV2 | CASRPLADHTGELFF